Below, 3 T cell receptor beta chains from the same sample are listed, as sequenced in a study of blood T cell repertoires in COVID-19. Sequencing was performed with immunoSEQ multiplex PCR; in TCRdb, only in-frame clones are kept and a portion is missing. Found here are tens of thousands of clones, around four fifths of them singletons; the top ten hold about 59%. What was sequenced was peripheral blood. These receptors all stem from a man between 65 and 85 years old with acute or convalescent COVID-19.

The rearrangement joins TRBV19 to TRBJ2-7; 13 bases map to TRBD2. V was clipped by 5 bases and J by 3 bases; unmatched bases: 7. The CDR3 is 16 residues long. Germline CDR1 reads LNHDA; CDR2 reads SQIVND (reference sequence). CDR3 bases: TGTGCCAGTAGTCCGACCCGGACTAGCGGGAGCTACGAGCAGTACTTC. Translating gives CASSPTRTSGSYEQYF.

The CDR3 reads CASGYTRDRSYEQYF. The CDR3 DNA is TGTGCTAGTGGCTATACACGGGACAGATCCTACGAGCAGTACTTC. This chain joins TRBV12-5 and TRBJ2-7, with TRBD1 identical over 7 bases. Trimming took 6 bases from V and 1 from J; bases not matched to a gene: 9. Germline V lookup: CDR1 LGHNT, CDR2 FRNRAP. This CDR3 has 15 residues.

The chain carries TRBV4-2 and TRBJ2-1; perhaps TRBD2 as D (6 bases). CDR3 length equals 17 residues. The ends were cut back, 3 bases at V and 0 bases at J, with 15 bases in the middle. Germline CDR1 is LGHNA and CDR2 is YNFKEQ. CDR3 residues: CASSQGGLPSSYNEQFF. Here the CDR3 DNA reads TGTGCCAGCAGCCAGGGAGGACTACCGAGCTCCTACAATGAGCAGTTCTTC.